These 17 T cell receptor beta chains originate from one sample sequenced in a study of shared clonotypes between healthy human individuals. Profiling relied on immunoSEQ multiplex PCR, and the TCRdb table lists in-frame clones only, not all of them. Among 2 million to 2.5 million clones listed, just over 90% were seen once. Terminally differentiated effector memory CD45RA+ cells were excluded from the naive CD8 cells, which were CD45RO-negative and positively selected for CCR7. The sample comprised naive CD8+ T cells from PBMCs. The receptors were sampled from a man aged 18 to 30 in good health. Some clones in this sample may be carry-over from other donors' samples.

This chain uses TRBV5-6 with TRBJ2-7; D possibly corresponds to TRBD1 (6 bases). V shed 0 bases and J shed 4 bases, with 8 bases lying between them. The CDR3 is 13 residues long. CDR1 and CDR2 (germline): SGHDT, YYEEEE. The CDR3 region is CASSLDREYEQYF. CDR3 nucleotide sequence: TGTGCCAGCAGCTTGGACAGGGAATACGAGCAGTACTTC.

This chain joins TRBV28 and TRBJ1-4; TRBD1 agrees at 8 bases. Trimming cost V 1 base and J 5 bases; bases outside gene matches: 3. Germline-derived CDR1 and CDR2 are MDHEN and SYDVKM. This CDR3 spans 15 amino acids. The CDR3 protein is CASSLLQGANEKLFF. The CDR3 DNA reads as TGTGCCAGCAGTTTATTGCAGGGGGCGAATGAAAAACTGTTTTTT. Variable domain in full (rest from reference TRBV28 and TRBJ1-4): DVKVTQSSRYLVKRTGEKVFLECVQDMDHENMFWYRQDPGLGLRLIYFSYDVKMKEKGDIPEGYSVSREKKERFSLILESASTNQTSMYLCASSLLQGANEKLFFGSGTQLSVL.

The chain is built from TRBV29-1 and TRBJ2-6; TRBD1 is a possible D gene (6 bases). The germline CDR1 and CDR2 sequences are SQVTM and ANQGSEA. There are 17 residues in the CDR3. The ends were cut back, 4 bases at V and 0 bases at J, with 16 bases in the middle. CDR3 region: CSVVQGPLDSGANVLTF. As DNA, the CDR3 is TGCAGCGTTGTACAGGGCCCTTTGGACTCTGGGGCCAACGTCCTGACTTTC.

About this clone itself: Other DNA variants within this sample encode the same CDR3. The genes are TRBV9 and TRBJ2-3; a possible D gene is TRBD2 (5 bases). This CDR3 is built from 15 residues. With 0 bases removed from V and 0 bases from J, the gap between germline ends came to 8 bases. Per the germline V gene, CDR1 is SGDLS and CDR2 is YYNGEE. The CDR3 spells CASSVEGGSTDTQYF. The CDR3 nucleotides read TGTGCCAGCAGCGTAGAGGGCGGGAGCACAGATACGCAGTATTTT.

The CDR3 region has the DNA TGTGCCACCAGCAGAGGTGGGAGCGGGAGAGAGACCCAGTACTTC. It is translated as CATSRGGSGRETQYF. V is TRBV15 and J is TRBJ2-5, with TRBD2 identical over 8 bases. Germline CDR1 is LNHNV and CDR2 is YYDKDF (reference sequence). Germline trimming cut 1 base from V and 4 bases from J; bases unmatched to any gene: 5. This CDR3 comprises 15 residues.

The chain recombines TRBV6-1 with TRBJ1-2, with D perhaps TRBD1 (5 bases). The CDR3 loop spans 13 amino acids. Trimming cost V 4 bases and J 6 bases, with 12 bases left between them. The germline V gene encodes CDR1 MNHNS and CDR2 SASEGT. The CDR3 loop reads CASSVLQEDGYTF. CDR3 sequence (DNA): TGTGCCAGCAGTGTCCTACAGGAGGATGGCTACACCTTC.

The chain recombines TRBV5-1 with TRBJ1-1, with a tentative D call TRBD1 (5 bases). Germline CDR1 reads SGHRS; CDR2 reads YFSETQ. The CDR3 spans 14 residues. Trimming took off 0 bases at V and 7 bases at J, with 13 bases between the two ends. CDR3 protein: CASSLGAGLVEAFF. As DNA, the CDR3 is TGCGCCAGCAGCTTGGGAGCAGGGCTGGTTGAAGCTTTCTTT.

The J gene is TRBJ1-5, the V gene TRBV27, with D perhaps TRBD1 (6 bases). This CDR3 spans 13 amino acids. Germline CDR1 MNHEY, CDR2 SMNVEV (reference sequence). Trimming pared 10 bases from V and 3 bases from J, leaving 13 bases between. CDR3 nucleotides: TGTGCCACCGGGGGGCAGACCAATCAGCCCCAGCATTTT. It encodes CATGGQTNQPQHF.

V is TRBV6-1 and J is TRBJ1-1, with a weak D call TRBD1 (6 bases). The CDR3 is made up of 15 amino acids. Trimming cost V 10 bases and J 4 bases, with 22 bases left between them. CDR1 is MNHNS, CDR2 SASEGT, per germline. The CDR3 DNA sequence: TGTGCCATCATGAACAGGGCCCATGGTTCCACTGAAGCTTTCTTT. Translation gives CAIMNRAHGSTEAFF.

The gene calls are TRBV6-1 and TRBJ1-1, with D possibly being TRBD1 (5 bases). Trimming removed 2 bases from V and 0 bases from J, with 10 bases in between. The CDR3 spans 15 residues. CDR1 MNHNS and CDR2 SASEGT come from the germline V gene. The CDR3 DNA is TGTGCCAGCAGTGAACTCGGACAACTGAACACTGAAGCTTTCTTT. The encoded protein is CASSELGQLNTEAFF.

V is TRBV28 and J is TRBJ1-2; D gene uncertain. V was clipped by 6 bases and J by 8 bases, with 19 bases between them. The CDR3 is made up of 14 amino acids. Germline V gives CDR1 MDHEN, CDR2 SYDVKM. CDR3 region: CASRLLQNGRGYTF. DNA for the CDR3: TGTGCCAGCAGGTTACTTCAAAACGGGCGCGGCTACACCTTC.

The rearrangement joins TRBV6-6 to TRBJ1-1; TRBD1 matches 7 bases. From germline, CDR1 is MNHNY and CDR2 SVGAGI (reference sequence). Losses at the gene ends were 5 bases for V and 4 bases for J; bases not matched to a gene: 10. The CDR3 has 15 residues. The DNA of the CDR3 is TGTGCCAGCAGTCCAACGACAGGGATAGGCACTGAAGCTTTCTTT. It encodes CASSPTTGIGTEAFF.

The chain combines TRBV25-1 with TRBJ1-1; D is unresolved. The CDR3 runs to 15 residues. Germline V gene sequence: CDR1 MGHDK, CDR2 SYGVNS. V gave up 1 base and J gave up 6 bases, with 15 bases separating them. DNA for the CDR3: TGTGCCAGCAGTGAATGGGGAGAAGTGTACGCTGAAGCTTTCTTT. It specifies CASSEWGEVYAEAFF.

The table lists this clone with a few counts. The sample holds other DNA sequences that translate to the same CDR3. This chain uses TRBV9 with TRBJ1-1; D is undetermined. Germline assignment: CDR1 SGDLS and CDR2 YYNGEE. CDR3 length equals 13 residues. The V end was cut by 4 bases, the J end by 0 bases, with 7 bases between. CDR3 sequence reads: CASSPRLNTEAFF. The CDR3 DNA reads TGTGCCAGCAGCCCTAGGTTGAACACTGAAGCTTTCTTT.

This chain links TRBV7-8 with TRBJ2-7, with TRBD1 identical over 7 bases. The CDR3 length is 18 residues. The V gene's germline CDR1 is SGHVS and CDR2 FQNEAQ. V shed 7 bases, J shed 0 bases, and the junction held 18 bases outside the gene matches. The CDR3 nucleotides are TGTGCCAGCAACAACGCTACCGGGACAGTTCACTCCTCCTACGAGCAGTACTTC. It encodes CASNNATGTVHSSYEQYF.

This chain connects TRBV6-1 to TRBJ1-1; 9 positions agree with TRBD1. The J segment lost 3 bases and the V segment lost 4 bases, leaving 9 bases of the junction unmatched. Germline V gives CDR1 MNHNS, CDR2 SASEGT. This CDR3 region has 16 residues. The CDR3 region has the DNA TGTGCCAGCAGTGGCCCATTACAGGGGGCCGACACTGAAGCTTTCTTT. This translates into CASSGPLQGADTEAFF.

Comments on this clone: The sample contains more than one DNA sequence encoding this CDR3. The chain joins TRBV4-1 to TRBJ1-1; D is unresolved. Germline V gene lookup returns CDR1 MGHRA and CDR2 YSYEKL. The CDR3 runs 13 residues. Deletions cut 1 base from V and 4 bases from J, with 7 bases between. CDR3 bases: TGCGCCAGCAGCCAAGGGCGGGGCACTGAAGCTTTCTTT. Translation: CASSQGRGTEAFF.